The sequence of this TCR beta chain was determined in a study of T cells in Graves' hyperthyroidism and ophthalmopathy. The investigators amplified TCR beta CDR3 regions from RNA transcripts. Researchers ran a first-round RT-PCR on the TCR CDR3 using the HTBI primer set. One entry per CDR3 protein, called by TCRdb with MiXCR from the multiplex PCR reads. Of about 520,000 distinct CDR3 sequences in the sample, 20% to 25% were seen once. A remark on this clonotype: Given a much more abundant clone one base away, this may be a read error.

Aged 18 to 65, the patients had hyperthyroidism that was newly diagnosed and had lasted under 2 months. Exclusion followed for patients with uncontrolled infection, other autoimmune disease, pregnancy or lactation. This TCR was sampled from a young man with Graves' hyperthyroidism. The sequenced material came from blood.

CDR3 sequence reads: CASSLAPGQGRETKYF. CDR3 nucleotides: TGTGCCAGCAGCTTAGCCCCTGGACAGGGCCGGGAGACCAAGTACTTC. J is TRBJ2-5 and V is TRBV7-8; 8 positions agree with TRBD1. This CDR3 is built from 16 residues. Germline V gene data show CDR1 as SGHVS and CDR2 as FQNEAQ.